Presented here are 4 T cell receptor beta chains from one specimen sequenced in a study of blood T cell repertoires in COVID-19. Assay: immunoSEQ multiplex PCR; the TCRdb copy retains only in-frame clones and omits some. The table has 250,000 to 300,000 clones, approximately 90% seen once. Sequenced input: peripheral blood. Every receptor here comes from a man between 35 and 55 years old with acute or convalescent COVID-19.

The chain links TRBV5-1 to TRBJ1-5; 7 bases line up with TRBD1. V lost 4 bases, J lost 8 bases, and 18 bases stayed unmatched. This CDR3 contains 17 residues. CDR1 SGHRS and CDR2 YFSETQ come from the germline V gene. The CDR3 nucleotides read TGCGCCAGCAGCCCGAACCGGGACAGAAACCCGAGGGAGCCCCAGCATTTT. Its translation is CASSPNRDRNPREPQHF.

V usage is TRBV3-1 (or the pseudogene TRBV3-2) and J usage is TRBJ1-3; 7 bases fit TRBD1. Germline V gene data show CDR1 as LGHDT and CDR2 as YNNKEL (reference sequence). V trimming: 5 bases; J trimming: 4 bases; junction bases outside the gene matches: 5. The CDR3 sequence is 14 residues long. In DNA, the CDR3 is TGTGCCAGCAGCTCGACAGGGATAGGAAACACCATATATTTT. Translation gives CASSSTGIGNTIYF.

CDR3 residues: CASSLAWQGSYEQYF. For the CDR3, the DNA is TGTGCCAGCAGCTTGGCCTGGCAGGGATCCTACGAGCAGTACTTC. The rearrangement links TRBV5-4 to TRBJ2-7, with TRBD1 as a possible D gene (5 bases). CDR3 size: 15 residues. CDR1 and CDR2 from the germline V gene are SGHNT and YYREEE (reference sequence). Trimming shortened V by 0 bases and J by 1 base, and 11 bases separated the two germline ends.

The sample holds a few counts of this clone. The CDR3 sequence: CASSESRFRTGGDEQYF. CDR3 DNA: TGCGCCAGCAGTGAGTCGAGGTTTAGAACAGGGGGCGACGAGCAGTACTTC. The chain joins TRBV10-2 to TRBJ2-7; 9 nucleotides match TRBD1. CDR1 WSHSY and CDR2 SAAADI come from the germline V gene. V gave up 0 bases and J gave up 5 bases; unmatched junction bases: 11. This CDR3 has 17 amino acids.